These 26 T cell receptor beta chains share one sample of origin, sequenced in a study of T cell responses to AZD1222 COVID-19 vaccine. The method was immunoSEQ multiplex PCR; TCRdb's version includes in-frame clones alone and lacks a portion of them. Seen here are 90,000 to 120,000 clones, 86% observed once, and the top ten hold 3% to 3.5%. The starting material was peripheral blood, obtained 28 days after the second dose of the MenACWY control vaccine. These receptors were taken from an adult who received the MenACWY meningococcal vaccine as a control.

V usage is TRBV4-2 and J usage is TRBJ1-1; D ambiguous. Trimming cost V 2 bases and J 2 bases, with 9 bases left between them. The CDR3 has 14 amino acids. CDR1 and CDR2 from the germline V gene are LGHNA and YNFKEQ. DNA for the CDR3: TGTGCCAGCAGCCAACCAGCAGGAAACACTGAAGCTTTCTTT. This codes for CASSQPAGNTEAFF.

CDR3 in DNA: TGTGCCAGCTCTAAAGACACAGATACGCAGTATTTT. The encoded protein is CASSKDTDTQYF. The J gene is TRBJ2-3, the V gene TRBV2; D gene uncertain. Germline V gene lookup returns CDR1 SNHLY and CDR2 FYNNEI. CDR3 size: 12 residues. Trimming took off 8 bases at V and 2 bases at J, with 8 bases between the two ends.

V is TRBV5-4 and J is TRBJ2-5; TRBD2 agrees at 9 bases. Germline assignment: CDR1 SGHNT and CDR2 YYREEE (reference sequence). V was pared by 4 bases and J by 5 bases, with 6 bases of the junction left unmatched. The CDR3 is 14 amino acids. The CDR3 here is CASSLTGTSETQYF. The CDR3 DNA sequence: TGTGCCAGCAGCCTTACCGGGACTAGCGAGACCCAGTACTTC. The full variable domain, with the rest looked up from reference TRBV5-4 and TRBJ2-5, is ETGVTQSPTHLIKTRGQQVTLRCSSQSGHNTVSWYQQALGQGPQFIFQYYREEENGRGNFPPRFSGLQFPNYSSELNVNALELDDSALYLCASSLTGTSETQYFGPGTRLLVL.

The chain is built from TRBV10-3 and TRBJ2-3; 7 bases match TRBD1. Germline CDR1 is ENHRY and CDR2 is SYGVKD. V trimming: 0 bases; J trimming: 3 bases; junction bases outside the gene matches: 6. The CDR3 loop spans 16 amino acids. The DNA for the CDR3 is TGTGCCATCAGTGAGTCCGCACAGGGGCTGACAGATACGCAGTATTTT. Residues: CAISESAQGLTDTQYF.

J is TRBJ1-2 and V is TRBV6-5; TRBD1 is a possible D gene (6 bases). The ends were cut back, 6 bases at V and 2 bases at J, with 13 bases in the middle. The CDR3 spans 14 residues. The germline gives CDR1 MNHEY, CDR2 SVGAGI. CDR3 amino acids: CASSRSQGNYGYTF. CDR3 DNA: TGTGCCAGCAGCCGCTCTCAGGGGAACTATGGCTACACCTTC.

This clone appeared once. The chain joins TRBV7-2 to TRBJ1-6; D unresolved. Deletions cut 5 bases from V and 4 bases from J, with 9 bases between. In germline, CDR1 is SGHTA, CDR2 FQGNSA. CDR3 length equals 14 residues. The CDR3 sequence is CASSQQRYNSPLHF. The CDR3 bases are TGTGCCAGCAGCCAGCAGAGATATAATTCACCCCTCCACTTT.

The V gene is TRBV5-1, the J gene TRBJ2-2, with 9 bases fitting TRBD1. The CDR3 has 15 amino acids. V was clipped by 5 bases and J by 4 bases; unmatched bases: 6. Germline loops: CDR1 SGHRS, CDR2 YFSETQ. The CDR3 loop is CASRQGQGRTGELFF. In DNA form, the CDR3 reads TGCGCCAGCAGACAGGGACAGGGACGCACCGGGGAGCTGTTTTTT.

The chain combines TRBV5-1 with TRBJ2-7, with 9 bases fitting TRBD1. The CDR3 loop spans 15 amino acids. Germline assignment: CDR1 SGHRS and CDR2 YFSETQ. The V and J ends lost 1 base and 0 bases, in that order; junction bases with no gene match: 2. CDR3 nucleotide sequence: TGCGCCAGCAGCTTGACAGGGGGCATCTCCTACGAGCAGTACTTC. This translates into CASSLTGGISYEQYF.

The chain couples TRBV7-9 to TRBJ1-4; 10 bases line up with TRBD1. With V trimmed by 5 bases and J by 8 bases, 5 bases remained unmatched. Germline V gene lookup returns CDR1 SEHNR and CDR2 FQNEAQ (reference sequence). The CDR3 has 14 amino acids. This CDR3 is CASSRRQGAEKLFF. The CDR3 region has the DNA TGTGCCAGCAGCCGTAGACAGGGGGCGGAAAAACTGTTTTTT. The complete variable domain, with remaining parts taken from reference TRBV7-9 and TRBJ1-4, reads DTGVSQNPRHKITKRGQNVTFRCDPISEHNRLYWYRQTLGQGPEFLTYFQNEAQLEKSRLLSDRFSAERPKGSFSTLEIQRTEQGDSAMYLCASSRRQGAEKLFFGSGTQLSVL.

The CDR3 reads CASSSGANTEAFF. The CDR3 DNA reads as TGTGCCAGCAGTTCCGGGGCGAACACTGAAGCTTTCTTT. The V call is TRBV6-5, the J call TRBJ1-1; D is perhaps TRBD1 (5 bases). From germline, CDR1 is MNHEY and CDR2 SVGAGI. The length of the CDR3 is 13 residues. The V and J ends lost 4 bases and 1 base respectively, with 7 bases between them.

This chain links TRBV5-4 with TRBJ1-3; D not certain. Trimming took off 0 bases at V and 2 bases at J, with 6 bases between the two ends. Germline assignment: CDR1 SGHNT and CDR2 YYREEE (reference sequence). The CDR3 sequence is 14 residues long. Written as DNA, the CDR3 is TGTGCCAGCAGCTTGGGGCTAACTGGAAACACCATATATTTT. Protein: CASSLGLTGNTIYF.

This clone came up a few times. The V call is TRBV29-1, the J call TRBJ1-1; D is unclear. Germline lookup yields CDR1 SQVTM and CDR2 ANQGSEA. Trimming left V 1 base short and J 1 base short, with 16 bases between. The CDR3 extends over 16 amino acids. The CDR3 region is CSVEGSRTRTNTEAFF. As DNA, the CDR3 is TGCAGCGTTGAAGGGTCACGGACCCGAACGAACACTGAAGCTTTCTTT.

The V and J genes are TRBV19 and TRBJ1-5, with 9 bases matching TRBD1. From germline, CDR1 is LNHDA and CDR2 SQIVND (reference sequence). V was clipped by 5 bases and J by 2 bases; unmatched bases: 1. The CDR3 extends over 14 amino acids. The CDR3 nucleotides read TGTGCCAGTAGTCGGGACAGGGGCAATCAGCCCCAGCATTTT. Translation: CASSRDRGNQPQHF.

The chain links TRBV28 to TRBJ1-5; D gene uncertain. The V end lost 2 bases, the J end lost 3 bases, and 5 bases lay between the germline ends. The germline V gene encodes CDR1 MDHEN and CDR2 SYDVKM. The CDR3 covers 13 residues. CDR3 sequence reads: CASSLQANQPQHF. The CDR3 region has the DNA TGTGCCAGCAGTTTACAGGCCAATCAGCCCCAGCATTTT.

The J gene is TRBJ2-1, the V gene TRBV2; D call uncertain. Germline-derived CDR1 and CDR2 are SNHLY and FYNNEI. This CDR3 spans 18 amino acids. V was shortened by 4 bases and J by 0 bases, with 19 bases between the two germline ends. The CDR3 loop is CASSGTPNLRSSYNEQFF. DNA of the CDR3: TGTGCCAGCAGTGGAACCCCAAACCTTAGGAGCTCCTACAATGAGCAGTTCTTC.

The rearrangement uses TRBV19 and TRBJ1-5; D not resolved. The V end was cut by 3 bases, the J end by 9 bases, with 21 bases between. The V gene's germline CDR1 is LNHDA and CDR2 SQIVND (reference sequence). The CDR3 contains 16 residues. The CDR3 DNA is TGTGCCAGTAGTATTCCGGGTCACGGTTTAATTTGGCCCCAGCATTTT. The encoded protein is CASSIPGHGLIWPQHF.

V gene TRBV7-2 combines with J gene TRBJ2-7, with TRBD1 as a possible D gene (6 bases). Germline V gives CDR1 SGHTA, CDR2 FQGNSA. Trimming took off 2 bases at V and 0 bases at J, with 14 bases between the two ends. The CDR3 spans 16 residues. CDR3 DNA sequence: TGTGCCAGCAGCTTACCGGGACAACCAAGCTCCTACGAGCAGTACTTC. It is translated as CASSLPGQPSSYEQYF.

This clone was seen only once. The chain carries TRBV19 and TRBJ1-5; 11 bases line up with TRBD1. The trim removed 5 bases at V and 3 bases at J, leaving 6 bases unmatched. The CDR3 covers 16 residues. Germline CDR1 LNHDA, CDR2 SQIVND (reference sequence). The CDR3 sequence is CASSPRDRGYNQPQHF. Here the CDR3 DNA reads TGTGCCAGTAGTCCCCGGGACAGGGGGTACAATCAGCCCCAGCATTTT.

Remarks on this clone: In the same sample, other DNA sequences code for this CDR3. This chain links TRBV7-2 with TRBJ2-2; D gene uncertain. Germline CDR1 and CDR2: SGHTA and FQGNSA. The CDR3 runs 14 residues. V lost 1 base and J lost 1, with 4 bases in between. The CDR3 loop reads CASSLGGNTGELFF. Written as DNA, the CDR3 is TGTGCCAGCAGCTTAGGCGGGAACACCGGGGAGCTGTTTTTT.

The chain is built from TRBV6-2 or TRBV6-3 and TRBJ2-3; 14 bases align to TRBD2. The CDR3 contains 16 residues. V dropped 4 bases and J dropped 6; count of bases not matched to a gene: 6. Germline V gives CDR1 MNHEY, CDR2 SVGEGT. Here the CDR3 reads CASSLTSGGAGDTQYF. CDR3 nucleotides: TGTGCCAGCAGTTTGACTAGCGGGGGGGCAGGTGATACGCAGTATTTT.

The chain recombines TRBV7-9 with TRBJ1-4; 7 bases align to TRBD1. V was pared by 0 bases and J by 3 bases, with 4 bases of the junction left unmatched. CDR1 SEHNR and CDR2 FQNEAQ come from the germline V gene (reference sequence). This CDR3 contains 16 residues. CDR3 sequence: CASSLAVGQPNEKLFF. The CDR3 nucleotides are TGTGCCAGCAGCTTAGCGGTGGGACAGCCTAATGAAAAACTGTTTTTT.

The chain combines TRBV7-9 with TRBJ1-2, with 9 bases fitting TRBD1. Losses at the gene ends were 6 bases for V and 5 bases for J; bases not matched to a gene: 13. The CDR3 has 16 residues. Germline V gene data show CDR1 as SEHNR and CDR2 as FQNEAQ (reference sequence). The CDR3 DNA is TGTGCCAGCAGTTTCTCCGGGACAGGGTCACGGTATGGCTACACCTTC. The encoded protein is CASSFSGTGSRYGYTF. Together with reference TRBV7-9 and TRBJ1-2, the CDR3 gives the full variable domain: DTGVSQNPRHKITKRGQNVTFRCDPISEHNRLYWYRQTLGQGPEFLTYFQNEAQLEKSRLLSDRFSAERPKGSFSTLEIQRTEQGDSAMYLCASSFSGTGSRYGYTFGSGTRLTVV.

The J gene is TRBJ2-5, the V gene TRBV7-3, with D unclear. The CDR3 has 14 amino acids. Deletions cut 5 bases from V and 4 bases from J, with 14 bases between. CDR1 is SGHTA and CDR2 is FQGTGA in the germline V gene. CDR3 bases: TGTGCCAGCAGCCCGACCGGAAGGACAGAGACCCAGTACTTC. It yields the protein CASSPTGRTETQYF.

This clone was seen a single time. V is TRBV7-2 and J is TRBJ2-4; possible D gene TRBD1, 5 bases. The germline V and J ends were trimmed by 5 bases and 3 bases, with 23 bases remaining between them. Per the germline V gene, CDR1 is SGHTA and CDR2 is FQGNSA. The CDR3 length is 18 residues. Written as DNA, the CDR3 is TGTGCCAGCAGCGTCCCCTCAAGGGGCGGCTATGGCAAAAACATTCAGTACTTC. Translated, it gives CASSVPSRGGYGKNIQYF.

The J gene is TRBJ2-7, the V gene TRBV5-1, with TRBD2 matching over 9 bases. Germline V gene data show CDR1 as SGHRS and CDR2 as YFSETQ. The CDR3 consists of 16 residues. V dropped 4 bases and J dropped 6; count of bases not matched to a gene: 14. The CDR3 sequence: CASSGISGLARSEQYF. The CDR3 DNA reads TGCGCCAGCAGCGGTATTTCGGGACTAGCCCGTTCCGAGCAGTACTTC.

This clone has a single count. The V and J genes are TRBV10-1 and TRBJ2-3; 8 bases line up with TRBD2. CDR3 size: 14 residues. V lost 6 bases, J lost 2 bases, and 4 bases stayed unmatched. The V gene's germline CDR1 is WNHNN and CDR2 SYGVQD (reference sequence). The CDR3 reads CASSIGGDTDTQYF. The CDR3 bases are TGCGCCAGCAGCATCGGGGGGGACACAGATACGCAGTATTTT.